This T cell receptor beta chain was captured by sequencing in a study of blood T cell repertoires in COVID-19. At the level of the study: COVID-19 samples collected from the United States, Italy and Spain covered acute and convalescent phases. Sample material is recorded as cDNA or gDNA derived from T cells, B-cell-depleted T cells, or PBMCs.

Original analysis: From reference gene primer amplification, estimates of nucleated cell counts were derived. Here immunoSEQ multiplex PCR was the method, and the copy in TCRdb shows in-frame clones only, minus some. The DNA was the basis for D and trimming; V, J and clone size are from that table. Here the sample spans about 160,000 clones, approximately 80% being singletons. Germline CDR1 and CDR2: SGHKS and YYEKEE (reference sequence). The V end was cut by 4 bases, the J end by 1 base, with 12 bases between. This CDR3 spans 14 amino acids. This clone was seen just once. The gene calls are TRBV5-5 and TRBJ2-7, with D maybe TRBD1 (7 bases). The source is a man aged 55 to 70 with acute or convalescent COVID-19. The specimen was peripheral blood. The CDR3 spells CASSPAGQSYEQYF. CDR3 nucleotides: TGTGCCAGCAGCCCGGCGGGACAGTCCTACGAGCAGTACTTC.